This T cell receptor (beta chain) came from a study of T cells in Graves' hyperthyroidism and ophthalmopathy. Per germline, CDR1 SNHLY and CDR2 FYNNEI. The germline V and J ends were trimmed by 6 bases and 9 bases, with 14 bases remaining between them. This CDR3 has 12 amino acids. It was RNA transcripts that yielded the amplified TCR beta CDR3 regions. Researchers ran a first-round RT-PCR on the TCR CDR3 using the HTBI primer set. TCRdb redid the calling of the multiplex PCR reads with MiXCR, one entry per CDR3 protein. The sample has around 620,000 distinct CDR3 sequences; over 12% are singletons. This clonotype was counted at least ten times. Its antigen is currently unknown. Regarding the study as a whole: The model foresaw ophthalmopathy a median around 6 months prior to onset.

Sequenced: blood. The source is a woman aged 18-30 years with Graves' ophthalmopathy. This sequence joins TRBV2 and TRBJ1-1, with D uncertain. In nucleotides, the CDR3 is TGTGCCAGCAGCGCACTCTCCGGGAAAGCTTTCTTT. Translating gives CASSALSGKAFF. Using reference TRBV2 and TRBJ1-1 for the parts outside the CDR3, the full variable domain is EPEVTQTPSHQVTQMGQEVILRCVPISNHLYFYWYRQILGQKVEFLVSFYNNEISEKSEIFDDQFSVERPDGSNFTLKIRSTKLEDSAMYFCASSALSGKAFFGQGTRLTVV.